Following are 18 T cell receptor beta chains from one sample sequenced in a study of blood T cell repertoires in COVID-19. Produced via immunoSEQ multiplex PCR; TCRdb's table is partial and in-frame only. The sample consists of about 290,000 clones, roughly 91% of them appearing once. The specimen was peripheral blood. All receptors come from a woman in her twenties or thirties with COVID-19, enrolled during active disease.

In nucleotides, the CDR3 is TGTGCCAGCAGTAACCCGGGACAAACTAATGAAAAACTGTTTTTT. Its translation is CASSNPGQTNEKLFF. This sequence joins TRBV2 and TRBJ1-4, with D possibly being TRBD1 (6 bases). Trimming left V 5 bases short and J 1 base short, with 11 bases between. The CDR3 consists of 15 residues. Looked up from germline, CDR1 is SNHLY and CDR2 is FYNNEI. Drawing the rest from reference TRBV2 and TRBJ1-4, the complete variable domain is EPEVTQTPSHQVTQMGQEVILRCVPISNHLYFYWYRQILGQKVEFLVSFYNNEISEKSEIFDDQFSVERPDGSNFTLKIRSTKLEDSAMYFCASSNPGQTNEKLFFGSGTQLSVL.

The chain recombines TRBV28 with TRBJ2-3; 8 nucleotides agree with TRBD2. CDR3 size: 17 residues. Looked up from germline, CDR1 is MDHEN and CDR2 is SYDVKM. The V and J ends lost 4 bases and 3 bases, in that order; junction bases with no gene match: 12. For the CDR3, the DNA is TGTGCCAGCAGTTCTACGAGGGCGGGGGGCCGTACAGATACGCAGTATTTT. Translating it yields CASSSTRAGGRTDTQYF.

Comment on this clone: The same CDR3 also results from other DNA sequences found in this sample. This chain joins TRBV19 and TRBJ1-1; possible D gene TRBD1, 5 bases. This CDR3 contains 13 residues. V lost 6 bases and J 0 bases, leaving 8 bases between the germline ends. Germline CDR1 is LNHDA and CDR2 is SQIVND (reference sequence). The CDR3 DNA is TGTGCCAGTAGCCCAGGGATGAACACTGAAGCTTTCTTT. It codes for CASSPGMNTEAFF.

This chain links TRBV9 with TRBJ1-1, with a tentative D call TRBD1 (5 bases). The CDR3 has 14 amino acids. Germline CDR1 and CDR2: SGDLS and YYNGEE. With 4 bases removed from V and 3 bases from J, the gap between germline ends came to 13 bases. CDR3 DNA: TGTGCCAGCAGCCCCCGACAGATTCACACTGAAGCTTTCTTT. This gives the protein CASSPRQIHTEAFF.

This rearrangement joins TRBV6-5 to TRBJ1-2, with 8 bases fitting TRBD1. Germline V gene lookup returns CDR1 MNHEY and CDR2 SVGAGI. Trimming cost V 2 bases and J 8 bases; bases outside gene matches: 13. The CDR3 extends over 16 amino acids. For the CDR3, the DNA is TGTGCCAGCAGTTACCCCGCCAGGAAACAGGGGGGGGGCTACACCTTC. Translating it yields CASSYPARKQGGGYTF.

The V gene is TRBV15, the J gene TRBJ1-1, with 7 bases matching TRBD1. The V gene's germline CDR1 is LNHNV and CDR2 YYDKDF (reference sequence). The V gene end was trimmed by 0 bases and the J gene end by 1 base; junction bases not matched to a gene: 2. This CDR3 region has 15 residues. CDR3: CATSRENRGNTEAFF. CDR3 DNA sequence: TGTGCCACCAGCAGAGAAAACAGGGGGAACACTGAAGCTTTCTTT.

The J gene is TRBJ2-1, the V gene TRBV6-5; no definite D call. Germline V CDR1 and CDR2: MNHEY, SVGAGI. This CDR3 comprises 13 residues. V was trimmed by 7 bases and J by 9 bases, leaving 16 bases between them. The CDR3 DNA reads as TGTGCCAGCACCTTAGACACCGTTGGTGAGCAGTTCTTC. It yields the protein CASTLDTVGEQFF.

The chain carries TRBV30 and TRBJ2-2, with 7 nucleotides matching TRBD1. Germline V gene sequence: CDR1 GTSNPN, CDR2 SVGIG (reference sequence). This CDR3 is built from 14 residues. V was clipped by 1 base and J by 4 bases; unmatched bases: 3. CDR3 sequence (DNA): TGTGCCTGGAGTGGACAGGGTAGCACCGGGGAGCTGTTTTTT. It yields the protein CAWSGQGSTGELFF.

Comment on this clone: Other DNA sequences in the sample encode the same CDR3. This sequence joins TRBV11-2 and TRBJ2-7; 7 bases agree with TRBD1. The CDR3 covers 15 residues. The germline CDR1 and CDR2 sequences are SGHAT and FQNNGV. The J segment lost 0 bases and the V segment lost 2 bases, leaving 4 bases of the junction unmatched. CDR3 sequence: CASSLRGGLSYEQYF. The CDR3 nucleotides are TGTGCCAGCAGCTTAAGAGGGGGCCTCTCCTACGAGCAGTACTTC.

In DNA, the CDR3 is TGTGCCAGCACCCGATTCGACCTGGGGCACTATGGCTACACCTTC. It specifies CASTRFDLGHYGYTF. The chain carries TRBV11-2 and TRBJ1-2; D may be TRBD1 (5 bases). Looked up from germline, CDR1 is SGHAT and CDR2 is FQNNGV. V lost 7 bases, J lost 3 bases, and 18 bases lay in between. The CDR3 is 15 amino acids.

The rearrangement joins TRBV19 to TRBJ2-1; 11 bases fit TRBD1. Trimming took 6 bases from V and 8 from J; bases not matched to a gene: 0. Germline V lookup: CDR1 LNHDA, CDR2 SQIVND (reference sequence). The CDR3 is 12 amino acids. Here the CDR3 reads CASRGQGDEQFF. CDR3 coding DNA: TGTGCCAGTAGGGGACAGGGGGATGAGCAGTTCTTC.

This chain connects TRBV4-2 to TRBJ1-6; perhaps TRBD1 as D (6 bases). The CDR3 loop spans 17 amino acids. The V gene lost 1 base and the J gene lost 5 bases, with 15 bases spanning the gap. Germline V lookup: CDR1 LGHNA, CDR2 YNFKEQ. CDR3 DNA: TGTGCCAGCAGCCAAGCCGTGGGGGGGCCTAATAATTCACCCCTCCACTTT. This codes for CASSQAVGGPNNSPLHF.

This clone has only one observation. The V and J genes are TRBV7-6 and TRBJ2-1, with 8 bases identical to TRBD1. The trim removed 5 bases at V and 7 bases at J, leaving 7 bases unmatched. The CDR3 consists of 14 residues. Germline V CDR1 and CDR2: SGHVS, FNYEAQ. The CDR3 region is CASSTGTGGNEQFF. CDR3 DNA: TGTGCCAGCAGCACGGGAACAGGGGGGAATGAGCAGTTCTTC.

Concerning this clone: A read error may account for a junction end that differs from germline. The CDR3 nucleotides read TGTGCCAGCAGCCTAGGCGCGAGCGGAGGACCATACGAGCAGTACTTC. Translated, it gives CASSLGASGGPYEQYF. This rearrangement joins TRBV13 to TRBJ2-7, with D possibly being TRBD2 (5 bases). The germline V gene has CDR1 PRHDT and CDR2 FYEKMQ (reference sequence). The CDR3 extends over 16 amino acids.

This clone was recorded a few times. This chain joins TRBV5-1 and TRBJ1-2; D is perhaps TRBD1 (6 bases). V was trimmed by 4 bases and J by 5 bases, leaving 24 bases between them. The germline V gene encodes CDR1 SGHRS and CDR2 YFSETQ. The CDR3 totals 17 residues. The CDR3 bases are TGCGCCAGCAGCCAACGCATTACAGGGCCCTTGGGTTATGGCTACACCTTC. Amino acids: CASSQRITGPLGYGYTF.

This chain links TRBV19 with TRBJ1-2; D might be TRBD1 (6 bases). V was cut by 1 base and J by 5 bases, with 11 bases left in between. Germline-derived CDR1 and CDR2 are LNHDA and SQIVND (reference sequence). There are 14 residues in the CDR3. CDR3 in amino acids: CASSIGQESYGYTF. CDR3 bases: TGTGCCAGTAGTATAGGACAGGAAAGTTATGGCTACACCTTC.

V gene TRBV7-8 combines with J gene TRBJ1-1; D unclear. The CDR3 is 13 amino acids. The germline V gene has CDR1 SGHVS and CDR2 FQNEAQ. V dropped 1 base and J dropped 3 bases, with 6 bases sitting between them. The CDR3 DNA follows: TGTGCCAGCAGCTTAGTCGGTGACACTGAAGCTTTCTTT. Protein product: CASSLVGDTEAFF. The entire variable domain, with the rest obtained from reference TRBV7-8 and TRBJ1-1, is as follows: GAGVSQSPRYKVAKRGQDVALRCDPISGHVSLFWYQQALGQGPEFLTYFQNEAQLDKSGLPSDRFFAERPEGSVSTLKIQRTQQEDSAVYLCASSLVGDTEAFFGQGTRLTVV.

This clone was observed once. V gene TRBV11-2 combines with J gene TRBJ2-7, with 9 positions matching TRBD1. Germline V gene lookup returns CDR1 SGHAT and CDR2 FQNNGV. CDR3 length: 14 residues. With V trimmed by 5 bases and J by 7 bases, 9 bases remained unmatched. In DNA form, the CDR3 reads TGTGCCAGCAGCACCCGGGACAGGGTTCGGGAGCAGTACTTC. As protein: CASSTRDRVREQYF.